Sequencing of this T cell receptor beta chain was carried out in a study of blood T cell repertoires in COVID-19. The table came from immunoSEQ multiplex PCR; TCRdb's copy has only in-frame clones and leaves some out. The repertoire holds fewer than 200,000 clones, with approximately 82% as singletons. V gave up 3 bases and J gave up 3 bases; unmatched junction bases: 4. There are 15 residues in the CDR3. Germline CDR1 reads WNHNN; CDR2 reads SYGVQD (reference sequence). The sample comprised PBMCs or T cells enriched from blood (not recorded which). The clonotype comes from a woman between 45 and 60 years old in a cohort exposed to, infected with or recovered from COVID-19 (not recorded which). The V gene is TRBV10-1, the J gene TRBJ2-5, with TRBD1 matching 10 bases. The CDR3 loop is CASSDGGQGKETQYF. For the CDR3, the DNA is TGCGCCAGCAGTGACGGGGGACAGGGGAAAGAGACCCAGTACTTC.